Shown below are 23 T cell receptor beta chains from a single sample sequenced in a study of regulatory T cells in long-lasting Graves disease. Time point indicated: newly diagnosed GD, antithyroid drugs for less than 3 months. From PBMCs, RNA was extracted and then used to make the TCR library. CDR3 regions were amplified by Arm-PCR using iRepertoire HTBI primers to build TCR beta libraries. TCRdb processed the multiplex PCR reads anew with MiXCR; each CDR3 protein has one entry. The sample shows about 430,000 distinct CDR3 sequences, 15% of them seen only once. In addition, the sample was reused for a study of T cells in Graves' hyperthyroidism and ophthalmopathy.

The sequencing here drew on peripheral blood mononuclear cells (PBMCs), taken at new diagnosis, from a patient treated with antithyroid drugs. The receptors were gathered from a woman aged 40 to 55 with Graves disease.

There are many counts of this clonotype. This rearrangement joins TRBV6-5 to TRBJ1-2; D gene uncertain. V lost 2 bases and J 4 bases, leaving 20 bases between the germline ends. Germline V CDR1 and CDR2: MNHEY, SVGAGI. The CDR3 runs 17 residues. The CDR3 DNA sequence: TGTGCCAGCAGTTACGCTAAGGGCGCAAGGGATTCCTATGGCTACACCTTC. Translated, it gives CASSYAKGARDSYGYTF.

This clonotype showed up many times. The chain combines TRBV7-8 with TRBJ1-1, with D uncertain. The germline CDR1 and CDR2 sequences are SGHVS and FQNEAQ. V was pared by 5 bases and J by 4 bases, with 14 bases between. The CDR3 totals 14 residues. This CDR3 is CASSLRRRGTEAFF. The CDR3, as DNA: TGTGCCAGCAGCCTACGACGCCGGGGCACTGAAGCTTTCTTT.

This chain joins TRBV30 and TRBJ2-1, with D unresolved. Trimming took 0 bases from V and 6 from J, leaving 6 bases between them. This CDR3 contains 12 residues. From germline, CDR1 is GTSNPN and CDR2 SVGIG (reference sequence). CDR3 sequence (DNA): TGTGCCTGGAGTGTAGCATTCAATGAGCAGTTCTTC. It encodes CAWSVAFNEQFF.

V usage is TRBV7-3 and J usage is TRBJ2-1; TRBD2 matches 10 bases. CDR1 is SGHTA and CDR2 is FQGTGA in the germline V gene. The CDR3 consists of 17 residues. V shed 5 bases and J 0 bases; nucleotides not matched to a gene: 7. The CDR3 is CASSLRASGSSYNEQFF. The DNA for the CDR3 is TGTGCCAGCAGCCTCCGGGCTAGCGGGAGCTCCTACAATGAGCAGTTCTTC.

The DNA of the CDR3 is TGCAGTGCTAGAGATCAAGGCAGACCGAACACTGAAGCTTTCTTT. Its translation: CSARDQGRPNTEAFF. V gene TRBV20-1 combines with J gene TRBJ1-1; unclear D gene. The CDR3 spans 15 residues. Germline CDR1 DFQATT, CDR2 SNEGSKA (reference sequence). Trimming took off 0 bases at V and 1 base at J, with 12 bases between the two ends.

This clonotype was detected only a few times. The chain links TRBV18 to TRBJ2-2, with 14 bases matching TRBD2. This CDR3 is built from 17 residues. Germline V CDR1 and CDR2: KGHSH, LQKENI. V was clipped by 4 bases and J by 7 bases; unmatched bases: 8. The CDR3 DNA reads TGTGCCAGCTCACTTCCGGGACTAGCGGGAGCCGGCGGGGAGCTGTTTTTT. Amino acid sequence: CASSLPGLAGAGGELFF.

This clonotype was observed many times. This chain joins TRBV20-1 and TRBJ2-1; 7 positions match TRBD2. Germline CDR1 reads DFQATT; CDR2 reads SNEGSKA (reference sequence). The CDR3 length is 15 residues. Trimming took 3 bases from V and 6 from J; bases not matched to a gene: 11. CDR3 DNA sequence: TGCAGTGCTAGTGAGTTGACTAGCTACCCCAATGAGCAGTTCTTC. Residues: CSASELTSYPNEQFF.

This clonotype was picked up many times. The chain's CDR3 is CSVAGTPNTGELFF. The DNA of the CDR3 is TGCAGCGTTGCCGGGACACCTAACACCGGGGAGCTGTTTTTT. V gene TRBV29-1 combines with J gene TRBJ2-2; TRBD1 might be the D (6 bases). Germline assignment: CDR1 SQVTM and CDR2 ANQGSEA. The CDR3 is made up of 14 amino acids. V lost 4 bases to trimming and J lost 2 bases, with 11 bases between them.

This clonotype has a count of ten or more. The chain uses TRBV2 and TRBJ2-3, with D unresolved. Trimming stripped 1 base from V and 2 bases from J, with 7 bases between. There are 14 residues in the CDR3. Germline CDR1 and CDR2: SNHLY and FYNNEI. The CDR3 is CASSEGLPTDTQYF. The CDR3 DNA reads TGTGCCAGCAGTGAAGGGTTACCCACAGATACGCAGTATTTT.

This clonotype was recorded at least ten times. The chain has TRBV28 and TRBJ2-1; 7 positions agree with TRBD2. Germline CDR1 is MDHEN and CDR2 is SYDVKM. The CDR3 is 15 amino acids. The V segment lost 3 bases and the J segment 4 bases; nucleotides outside the gene matches: 6. This CDR3 reads CASSLGGSQYNEQFF. Written as DNA, the CDR3 is TGTGCCAGCAGTTTGGGCGGGAGTCAGTACAATGAGCAGTTCTTC. Based on the CDR3 plus reference TRBV28 and TRBJ2-1, the full variable domain is DVKVTQSSRYLVKRTGEKVFLECVQDMDHENMFWYRQDPGLGLRLIYFSYDVKMKEKGDIPEGYSVSREKKERFSLILESASTNQTSMYLCASSLGGSQYNEQFFGPGTRLTVL.

This clonotype occurred many times. V gene TRBV7-9 combines with J gene TRBJ1-1, with 10 bases that match TRBD1. Germline lookup yields CDR1 SEHNR and CDR2 FQNEAQ (reference sequence). V was pared by 7 bases and J by 8 bases, with 10 bases of the junction left unmatched. The CDR3 loop spans 14 amino acids. Here the CDR3 reads CASTQAGTGEEAFF. The CDR3 DNA follows: TGTGCCAGCACGCAAGCCGGGACAGGGGAAGAAGCTTTCTTT.

The chain uses TRBV2 and TRBJ2-6; 10 bases map to TRBD1. Per germline, CDR1 SNHLY and CDR2 FYNNEI. V lost 4 bases, J lost 2 bases, and 8 bases stayed unmatched. The length of the CDR3 is 18 residues. CDR3 loop: CASSVDRGLKPGANVLTF. Written as DNA, the CDR3 is TGTGCCAGCAGTGTCGACAGGGGGCTCAAGCCTGGGGCCAACGTCCTGACTTTC.

Many counts were recorded for this clonotype. J is TRBJ2-7 and V is TRBV11-2; 12 nucleotides align to TRBD2. Germline V gene sequence: CDR1 SGHAT, CDR2 FQNNGV. V was clipped by 4 bases and J by 2 bases; unmatched bases: 6. The CDR3 contains 16 residues. CDR3 sequence (DNA): TGTGCCAGCAGCTCCTGGACTAGCGGGGATACCTACGAGCAGTACTTC. Translated: CASSSWTSGDTYEQYF.

CDR3 sequence: CASSVDPGLAGYNEQFF. CDR3 bases: TGTGCCAGCAGCGTGGACCCAGGACTAGCGGGATACAATGAGCAGTTCTTC. This chain connects TRBV9 to TRBJ2-1; 12 nucleotides align to TRBD2. V trimming: 2 bases; J trimming: 4 bases; junction bases outside the gene matches: 7. Germline-derived CDR1 and CDR2 are SGDLS and YYNGEE. This CDR3 has 17 residues.

This clonotype was recorded at least ten times. V usage is TRBV12-3 or TRBV12-4 and J usage is TRBJ2-6, with D unresolved. There are 16 residues in the CDR3. The ends were cut back, 3 bases at V and 1 base at J, with 10 bases in the middle. DNA of the CDR3: TGTGCCAGCAGTTTTGGCAGTGAGTCTGGGGCCAACGTCCTGACTTTC. Protein: CASSFGSESGANVLTF.

This clonotype was detected ten times or more. V is TRBV19 and J is TRBJ1-5; 10 bases are a match to TRBD1. CDR3 length equals 18 residues. The V gene end was trimmed by 5 bases and the J gene end by 5 bases; junction bases not matched to a gene: 15. CDR1 and CDR2 (germline): LNHDA, SQIVND (reference sequence). CDR3 loop: CASSLGRTGTGVHQPQHF. In DNA form, the CDR3 reads TGTGCCAGTAGTTTGGGTAGAACCGGGACAGGGGTCCATCAGCCCCAGCATTTT.

This clonotype came up many times. This chain joins TRBV12-3 or TRBV12-4 and TRBJ2-3, with D unresolved. The CDR3 contains 10 residues. Trimming took off 5 bases at V and 7 bases at J, with 4 bases between the two ends. The CDR3 is CASSKHTQYF. CDR3 sequence (DNA): TGTGCCAGCAGTAAGCATACGCAGTATTTT.

This clonotype was recorded at least ten times. This chain uses TRBV10-2 with TRBJ2-7; D ambiguous. CDR1 is WSHSY and CDR2 is SAAADI in the germline V gene. The length of the CDR3 is 14 residues. V lost 6 bases, J lost 1 base, and 13 bases lay in between. The CDR3 bases are TGCGCCAGCAGCCCGGGTGAATCATCCTACGAGCAGTACTTC. Protein product: CASSPGESSYEQYF.

Ten or more counts support this clonotype. The chain combines TRBV28 with TRBJ1-2; the D is unclear. There are 16 residues in the CDR3. The V end lost 7 bases, the J end lost 1 base, and 19 bases lay between the germline ends. Germline-derived CDR1 and CDR2 are MDHEN and SYDVKM. CDR3 loop: CASTSAPGTINYGYTF. The CDR3, as DNA: TGTGCCAGCACCTCAGCCCCGGGCACCATTAACTATGGCTACACCTTC.

The CDR3, as DNA: TGCGCCAGCACAACGCGACAGGGACAACGCACAGATACGCAGTATTTT. As protein: CASTTRQGQRTDTQYF. This chain connects TRBV5-1 to TRBJ2-3, with 7 nucleotides matching TRBD1. The CDR3 sequence is 16 residues long. J was trimmed by 1 base and V by 6 bases; bases with no gene match: 11. CDR1 is SGHRS, CDR2 YFSETQ, per germline.

The table lists this clonotype with many counts. V is TRBV2 and J is TRBJ1-3; D is possibly TRBD1 (5 bases). CDR1 and CDR2 from the germline V gene are SNHLY and FYNNEI. V dropped 5 bases and J dropped 0 bases, with 17 bases sitting between them. The CDR3 length is 17 residues. This CDR3 reads CASSRDSGASSGNTIYF. The CDR3, as DNA: TGTGCCAGCAGTAGAGACTCCGGGGCGAGCTCTGGAAACACCATATATTTT.

This clonotype was seen only a few times. This likely reflects a read error, since a far larger clone is one base away. The chain recombines TRBV2 with TRBJ1-5; no clear D. V was shortened by 10 bases and J by 0 bases, with 16 bases between the two germline ends. From germline, CDR1 is SNHLY and CDR2 FYNNEI. CDR3 size: 15 residues. The CDR3 region is CANSPDYYSNQPQHF. In nucleotides, the CDR3 is TGTGCCAACAGCCCGGATTACTATAGCAATCAGCCCCAGCATTTT.

This clonotype was seen ten or more times. CDR3: CASSYEQFF. The CDR3, as DNA: TGTGCCAGCAGCTATGAGCAGTTCTTC. The rearrangement uses TRBV7-2 and TRBJ2-1; D is unresolved. This CDR3 has 9 amino acids. Trimming left V 4 bases short and J 8 bases short, with 0 bases between. The germline gives CDR1 SGHTA, CDR2 FQGNSA.